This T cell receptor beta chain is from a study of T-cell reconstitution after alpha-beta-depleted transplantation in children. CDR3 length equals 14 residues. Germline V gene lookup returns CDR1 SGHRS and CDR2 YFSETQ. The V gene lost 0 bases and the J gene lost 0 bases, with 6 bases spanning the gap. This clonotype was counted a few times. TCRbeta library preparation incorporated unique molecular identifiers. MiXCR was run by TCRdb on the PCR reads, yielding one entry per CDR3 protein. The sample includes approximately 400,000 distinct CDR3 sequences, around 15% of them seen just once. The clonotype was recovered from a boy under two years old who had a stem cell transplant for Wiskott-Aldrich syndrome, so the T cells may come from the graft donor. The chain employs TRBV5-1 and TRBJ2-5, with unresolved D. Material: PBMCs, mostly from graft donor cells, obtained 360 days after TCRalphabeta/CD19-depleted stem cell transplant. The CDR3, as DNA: TGCGCCAGCAGCTTGGCTCGGTACCAAGAGACCCAGTACTTC. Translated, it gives CASSLARYQETQYF.